These 28 T cell receptor beta chains were sequenced from one sample in a study of identical twins. TCRdb re-called the 5' RACE reads through MiXCR, storing one row per CDR3 protein. The data show around 570,000 distinct CDR3 sequences, approximately 9.6% seen once. The data were also submitted as part of a second study, on yellow fever vaccine responses in identical twins.

Sequenced input: PBMCs. These receptor sequences come from a woman aged 18-35 years in good health.

The V call is TRBV29-1, the J call TRBJ1-1; no reliable D call. The CDR3 has 10 amino acids. Trimming took off 8 bases at V and 10 bases at J, with 14 bases between the two ends. Germline V CDR1 and CDR2: SQVTM, ANQGSEA. CDR3 amino acids: CSSAADGAFF. The DNA for the CDR3 is TGCAGCTCGGCGGCTGACGGAGCTTTCTTT.

This clonotype came up many times. The chain has TRBV11-2 and TRBJ2-5; no clear D. CDR1 SGHAT and CDR2 FQNNGV come from the germline V gene. The CDR3 runs 13 residues. V lost 1 base to trimming and J lost 4 bases, with 7 bases between them. CDR3 protein: CASSLAQRETQYF. As DNA, the CDR3 is TGTGCCAGCAGCTTAGCCCAGAGAGAGACCCAGTACTTC.

This clonotype was counted between two and nine times. V is TRBV12-3 or TRBV12-4 and J is TRBJ2-3, with 13 bases aligning to TRBD2. The CDR3 extends over 19 amino acids. Trimming took 7 bases from V and 2 from J; bases not matched to a gene: 15. The CDR3 is CASTPGALGLAGYTDTQYF. As DNA, the CDR3 is TGTGCCAGCACTCCCGGGGCCCTGGGACTAGCGGGGTACACAGATACGCAGTATTTT.

This clonotype was seen ten or more times. The chain links TRBV18 to TRBJ1-5; D unresolved. The CDR3 has 14 amino acids. The V end lost 4 bases, the J end lost 4 bases, and 11 bases lay between the germline ends. Germline-derived CDR1 and CDR2 are KGHSH and LQKENI. The chain's CDR3 is CASSLGRVNQPQHF. The DNA of the CDR3 is TGTGCCAGCTCACTGGGCAGAGTGAATCAGCCCCAGCATTTT.

The gene calls are TRBV29-1 and TRBJ2-7, with D maybe TRBD1 (6 bases). From germline, CDR1 is SQVTM and CDR2 ANQGSEA. V was trimmed by 4 bases and J by 0 bases, leaving 16 bases between them. The CDR3 totals 15 residues. The DNA for the CDR3 is TGCAGCGTTGGAACCCCCCAGGGGACCTCCTACGAGCAGTACTTC. It translates to CSVGTPQGTSYEQYF.

This clonotype was observed a handful of times. The V gene is TRBV6-6, the J gene TRBJ2-1; no clear D gene. Germline CDR1 is MNHNY and CDR2 is SVGAGI (reference sequence). Trimming took 7 bases from V and 8 from J, leaving 15 bases between them. The CDR3 has 13 amino acids. The CDR3 here is CASTRALIDEQFF. The CDR3 DNA is TGTGCCAGCACTCGGGCTCTCATTGATGAGCAGTTCTTC.

This clonotype was recorded many times. The chain is built from TRBV7-2 and TRBJ1-6, with TRBD1 as a possible D gene (6 bases). Germline V CDR1 and CDR2: SGHTA, FQGNSA. The CDR3 consists of 15 residues. V was cut by 6 bases and J by 8 bases, with 17 bases left in between. The CDR3 nucleotides are TGTGCCAGCAGAAGCCGGCAGGGGTTCGATTCACCCCTCCACTTT. Its translation is CASRSRQGFDSPLHF.

The chain recombines TRBV7-2 with TRBJ2-2; no clear D gene. V lost 3 bases and J lost 2, with 7 bases in between. This CDR3 is built from 14 residues. CDR1 and CDR2 from the germline V gene are SGHTA and FQGNSA. The CDR3 here is CASSFVGNTGELFF. The CDR3 coding sequence is TGTGCCAGCAGCTTTGTCGGTAACACCGGGGAGCTGTTTTTT.

This clonotype was recorded many times. The chain couples TRBV6-2 or TRBV6-3 to TRBJ2-1, with 7 bases fitting TRBD2. This CDR3 is 13 amino acids long. Germline CDR1 reads MNHEY; CDR2 reads SVGEGT. J lost 2 bases, V lost 6 bases, and 1 base had no gene match. The CDR3 bases are TGTGCCAGCAGAGGACTAGCCTACAATGAGCAGTTCTTC. This codes for CASRGLAYNEQFF.

The chain combines TRBV20-1 with TRBJ2-1, with TRBD1 matching over 10 bases. The CDR3 consists of 16 residues. Germline V lookup: CDR1 DFQATT, CDR2 SNEGSKA (reference sequence). The V segment lost 0 bases and the J segment 9 bases; nucleotides outside the gene matches: 11. The CDR3 bases are TGCAGTGCTAGAGACCCCGGGACAGGGGTGTTGGGTGAGCAGTTCTTC. Residues: CSARDPGTGVLGEQFF.

At least ten counts were recorded for this clonotype. This chain connects TRBV20-1 to TRBJ1-2; D not certain. Germline-derived CDR1 and CDR2 are DFQATT and SNEGSKA (reference sequence). The CDR3 is 12 amino acids. Between the trimmed V and J ends, which lost 4 bases and 0 bases, there was a span of 6 bases. CDR3 residues: CSANPSNYGYTF. In DNA form, the CDR3 reads TGCAGTGCTAACCCCTCTAACTATGGCTACACCTTC.

This clonotype has at least ten counts. The rearrangement joins TRBV6-2 or TRBV6-3 to TRBJ2-1; D is perhaps TRBD1 (6 bases). V was clipped by 4 bases and J by 15 bases, with 25 bases between them. The CDR3 runs to 15 residues. In germline, CDR1 is MNHEY, CDR2 SVGEGT. In DNA form, the CDR3 reads TGTGCCAGCAGTTCCTCCGGGACATTTAACAAGGGTTGGTTCTTC. The encoded protein is CASSSSGTFNKGWFF.

V and J are TRBV7-9 and TRBJ2-4, with TRBD2 identical over 7 bases. The CDR3 extends over 13 amino acids. Germline assignment: CDR1 SEHNR and CDR2 FQNEAQ (reference sequence). With V trimmed by 3 bases and J by 7 bases, 3 bases remained unmatched. The CDR3 sequence: CASSFIGGNIQYF. DNA for the CDR3: TGTGCCAGCAGCTTTATCGGGGGGAACATTCAGTACTTC.

V is TRBV11-2 and J is TRBJ2-1; 11 bases align to TRBD2. The ends lost 1 base at V and 11 bases at J; junction bases unmatched: 7. The CDR3 is 15 residues long. The germline CDR1 and CDR2 sequences are SGHAT and FQNNGV. This CDR3 reads CASSLATSGSMQQFF. The CDR3 DNA sequence: TGTGCCAGCAGCTTAGCCACTAGCGGGAGTATGCAGCAGTTCTTC.

DNA for the CDR3: TGTGCCAGCAGAGAGTTAGCAGGAACCAACAATGAGCAGTTCTTC. Its translation is CASRELAGTNNEQFF. V gene TRBV2 combines with J gene TRBJ2-1; D remains ambiguous. Trimming removed 6 bases from V and 5 bases from J, with 17 bases in between. The germline CDR1 and CDR2 sequences are SNHLY and FYNNEI. The CDR3 covers 15 residues.

CDR3 residues: CASSEVRGAGANVLTF. CDR3 nucleotide sequence: TGTGCCAGCAGTGAAGTTCGGGGAGCGGGGGCCAACGTCCTGACTTTC. This chain connects TRBV27 to TRBJ2-6; D possibly corresponds to TRBD2 (5 bases). The germline CDR1 and CDR2 sequences are MNHEY and SMNVEV (reference sequence). This CDR3 has 16 amino acids. V was shortened by 5 bases and J by 4 bases, with 15 bases between the two germline ends.

In this sample, this clonotype turned up many times. This rearrangement joins TRBV4-1 to TRBJ2-1; possibly TRBD1 or TRBD2 for D (5 bases each). Germline V lookup: CDR1 MGHRA, CDR2 YSYEKL. CDR3 length equals 17 residues. V lost 2 bases and J lost 0, with 14 bases in between. Written as DNA, the CDR3 is TGCGCCAGCAGCCAACCACCCGGGACCTCCTCCTACAATGAGCAGTTCTTC. This codes for CASSQPPGTSSYNEQFF.

There are a few counts of this clonotype. The chain carries TRBV18 and TRBJ2-7, with D tentatively TRBD1 (5 bases). Germline values: CDR1 KGHSH, CDR2 LQKENI. The V gene lost 2 bases and the J gene lost 0 bases, with 14 bases spanning the gap. The CDR3 extends over 16 amino acids. CDR3 residues: CASSPYGRQGSYEQYF. The CDR3 bases are TGTGCCAGCTCACCATATGGACGGCAGGGCTCCTACGAGCAGTACTTC.

The sample holds many counts of this clonotype. This chain uses TRBV7-9 with TRBJ2-7, with D possibly being TRBD2 (5 bases). In germline, CDR1 is SEHNR, CDR2 FQNEAQ (reference sequence). V lost 5 bases and J lost 1, with 9 bases in between. The CDR3 loop spans 13 amino acids. This CDR3 is CASSPPGSYEQYF. The CDR3 DNA reads TGTGCCAGCAGCCCACCGGGGTCCTACGAGCAGTACTTC.

This chain connects TRBV24-1 to TRBJ2-1, with TRBD2 matching over 11 bases. V trimming: 4 bases; J trimming: 1 base; junction bases outside the gene matches: 8. The CDR3 covers 18 residues. CDR1 is KGHDR and CDR2 is SFDVKD in the germline V gene. The CDR3 region has the DNA TGTGCCACCAGTGACCCCACAACTAGCGGGAGATCCTACAATGAGCAGTTCTTC. Translating it yields CATSDPTTSGRSYNEQFF.

Here the CDR3 reads CATSRAKRDYEQYF. The CDR3 DNA is TGTGCCACCAGCAGAGCTAAGCGGGACTACGAGCAGTACTTC. The chain has TRBV15 and TRBJ2-7, with 7 bases identical to TRBD2. Looked up from germline, CDR1 is LNHNV and CDR2 is YYDKDF (reference sequence). This CDR3 is built from 14 residues. With 1 base clipped from V and 3 bases from J, the junction kept 3 bases outside the gene matches.

This clonotype was counted at least ten times. The chain couples TRBV12-3 or TRBV12-4 to TRBJ1-1; no definite D call. Trimming pared 1 base from V and 4 bases from J, leaving 4 bases between. CDR3 length: 12 residues. DNA of the CDR3: TGTGCCAGCAGTTTAGTGGTCACTGAAGCTTTCTTT. Amino acids: CASSLVVTEAFF.

The table lists this clonotype with many counts. The chain employs TRBV11-3 and TRBJ2-3, with 11 bases that match TRBD2. J was trimmed by 3 bases and V by 3 bases; bases with no gene match: 11. The CDR3 totals 18 residues. CDR1 and CDR2 from the germline V gene are SGHNT and YENEEA. The CDR3 region has the DNA TGTGCCAGCAGCTTCCTTTCGTTAGCGGGAGGGCGGACAGATACGCAGTATTTT. The encoded protein is CASSFLSLAGGRTDTQYF. Variable domain in full (rest from reference TRBV11-3 and TRBJ2-3): EAGVVQSPRYKIIEKKQPVAFWCNPISGHNTLYWYLQNLGQGPELLIRYENEEAVDDSQLPKDRFSAERLKGVDSTLKIQPAELGDSAVYLCASSFLSLAGGRTDTQYFGPGTRLTVL.

This clonotype occurred many times. V usage is TRBV12-3 or TRBV12-4 and J usage is TRBJ1-2; TRBD1 agrees at 7 bases. J was trimmed by 4 bases and V by 1 base; bases with no gene match: 9. This CDR3 has 16 residues. The CDR3 loop is CASSLVAGGDFYGYTF. CDR3 coding DNA: TGTGCCAGCAGTTTAGTAGCAGGGGGGGATTTCTATGGCTACACCTTC.

There are many counts of this clonotype. V and J are TRBV20-1 and TRBJ2-7, with 10 bases that match TRBD1. The CDR3 runs to 13 residues. The germline CDR1 and CDR2 sequences are DFQATT and SNEGSKA (reference sequence). Here the CDR3 DNA reads TGCAGCACCGGGACAGGGGACACCTACGAGCAGTACTTC. This codes for CSTGTGDTYEQYF.

In its sample, this clonotype was seen many times. The chain carries TRBV12-3 or TRBV12-4 and TRBJ1-4; TRBD1 agrees at 7 bases. The CDR3 runs 16 residues. V shed 1 base, J shed 3 bases, and the junction held 5 bases outside the gene matches. For the CDR3, the DNA is TGTGCCAGCAGTTTAGGGGACAGTCGGCCTAATGAAAAACTGTTTTTT. Protein sequence: CASSLGDSRPNEKLFF.

The sample holds a few counts of this clonotype. The rearrangement uses TRBV20-1 and TRBJ2-7, with 8 positions matching TRBD2. CDR1 DFQATT and CDR2 SNEGSKA come from the germline V gene (reference sequence). J lost 3 bases, V lost 5 bases, and 6 bases had no gene match. The CDR3 has 13 amino acids. Here the CDR3 reads CSAPRGGGYEQYF. CDR3 in DNA: TGCAGTGCTCCCCGGGGGGGCGGCTACGAGCAGTACTTC.

The rearrangement joins TRBV5-1 to TRBJ1-1, with a possible D match to TRBD1 (5 bases). V dropped 3 bases and J dropped 1 base, with 10 bases sitting between them. The germline CDR1 and CDR2 sequences are SGHRS and YFSETQ. The CDR3 covers 14 residues. The CDR3 DNA is TGCGCCAGCAGCTCCAGGGACCCGAACACTGAAGCTTTCTTT. It encodes CASSSRDPNTEAFF.